These T cell receptor beta chains were read from a single sample in a study of vaccination effects on CD4 cells after COVID-19. For these TCRs, the target antigens are not known. The data were produced by immunoSEQ multiplex PCR, yet TCRdb's version contains in-frame clones alone and is incomplete. The repertoire holds more than 13,000 clones, about 77% seen once, with 23% in the top ten. Here the sequenced sample was CD4+ T cells from PBMCs cultured with HCoV-NL63 spike peptides, taken after COVID-19 vaccination. All receptors derive from a human donor who received a COVID-19 vaccine. Both conserved end residues are part of each CDR3. D genes are given only for firm matches. The size entry is marked missing in some rows and otherwise reads once, few, many or a size class.

clone_size	v_call	d_call	cdr3_length	j_call	cdr3_aa	cdr3_nt
NA	TRBV6-5	NA	13	TRBJ1-2	CASSYVGGYGYTF	TGTGCCAGCAGTTACGTAGGTGGCTATGGCTACACCTTC
NA	TRBV3-1/TRBV3-2	NA	15	TRBJ2-5	CASSQDWGPQETQYF	TGTGCCAGCAGCCAAGATTGGGGACCCCAAGAGACCCAGTACTTC
NA	TRBV5-4	TRBD1	18	TRBJ2-5	CASSSPRDRDRDQETQYF	TGTGCCAGCAGCTCCCCTCGGGACAGGGATAGGGACCAAGAGACCCAGTACTTC
once	TRBV6-1	NA	17	TRBJ1-3	CASSEGLKGAIGNTIYF	TGTGCCAGCAGTGAAGGGTTGAAAGGGGCGATTGGAAACACCATATATTTT
NA	TRBV30	NA	14	TRBJ1-3	CAWSVRTAGNTIYF	TGTGCCTGGAGTGTGAGGACCGCTGGAAACACCATATATTTT
few	TRBV10-2	NA	14	TRBJ1-5	CASSRAGGSQPQHF	TGCGCCAGCAGTCGGGCTGGAGGGAGTCAGCCCCAGCATTTT
few	TRBV5-1	NA	15	TRBJ2-3	CASSLAPGQADTQYF	TGCGCCAGCAGCTTGGCCCCTGGCCAAGCAGATACGCAGTATTTT
NA	TRBV9	NA	13	TRBJ2-1	CASSVSAYNEQFF	TGTGCCAGCAGCGTTTCAGCTTACAATGAGCAGTTCTTC
NA	TRBV28	NA	16	TRBJ1-6	CASSARDAAKGSPLHF	TGTGCCAGCAGCGCCCGGGACGCAGCAAAGGGTTCACCCCTCCACTTT
NA	TRBV5-6	NA	14	TRBJ1-1	CASSSYVANTEAFF	TGTGCCAGCAGCTCCTACGTCGCGAACACTGAAGCTTTCTTT
NA	TRBV9	NA	13	TRBJ1-2	CASSVGPGHGYTF	TGTGCCAGCAGCGTAGGCCCAGGGCATGGCTACACCTTC
NA	TRBV27	NA	15	TRBJ1-2	CASSLSPSAVYGYTF	TGTGCCAGCAGTTTATCCCCCTCGGCAGTCTATGGCTACACCTTC
NA	TRBV6-5	NA	10	TRBJ1-1	CASSNTEAFF	TGTGCCAGCAGCAACACTGAAGCTTTCTTT
NA	TRBV5-4	TRBD1	15	TRBJ1-2	CASSFPRGQGYGYTF	TGTGCCAGCAGCTTTCCCAGGGGGCAAGGCTATGGCTACACCTTC
NA	TRBV5-1	NA	15	TRBJ2-7	CASSLQGHFSYEQYF	TGCGCCAGCAGCTTACAGGGACACTTCTCCTACGAGCAGTACTTC
NA	TRBV12-3/TRBV12-4	NA	13	TRBJ1-3	CASRRTVVNTIYF	TGTGCCAGCAGGCGGACCGTCGTAAACACCATATATTTT
NA	TRBV19	NA	13	TRBJ2-1	CASSIRGVSEQFF	TGTGCCAGTAGTATCAGGGGGGTGAGTGAGCAGTTCTTC